This T cell receptor beta chain derives from a study of blood T cell repertoires in COVID-19. Trimming removed 0 bases at V and 6 bases at J, with 9 bases between. Germline CDR1 LNHNV, CDR2 YYDKDF (reference sequence). The CDR3 has 14 residues. In the study's own analysis: How many nucleated cells were present was estimated from reference gene primer amplification. Sequencing used immunoSEQ multiplex PCR; TCRdb keeps in-frame clones, though not all of them. The DNA gave D and trimming, while V, J and clone size come from that table. The sample holds about 270,000 clones; around 93% are singletons and the top ten take roughly 2.8%.

V is TRBV15 and J is TRBJ1-5; a possible D gene is TRBD1 (5 bases). The TCR was taken from a man aged 40-49 years who had been exposed to COVID-19. Sequencing used PBMCs or T cells enriched from blood (not recorded which). CDR3 DNA: TGTGCCACCAGCAGAGAGGGGGGGGGTCAGCCCCAGCATTTT. Translation gives CATSREGGGQPQHF.